This entry concerns a single TCR beta chain. What it binds is unknown. The data derive from a study of cytomegalovirus exposure and HLA in healthy donors. On the study more broadly: Around 81% of a few hundred genotyped donors fell in the Caucasian-associated ancestry cluster. Study-wide findings and caveats: Most CMV-associated TCR beta chains were later found to appear HLA-restricted.

Trimming left V 0 bases short and J 1 base short, with 21 bases between. Germline V gives CDR1 SGHTA, CDR2 FQGNSA. The CDR3 runs 19 residues. A multiplex PCR was run with 60 Vbeta primers and 13 Jbeta primers. The assay was immunoSEQ multiplex PCR, and TCRdb's table has in-frame clones only and misses some. Of approximately 90,000 clones listed, roughly 85% are singletons. The material sequenced was PBMCs. This TCR derives from a man aged 35 to 55 in good health and CMV-seropositive. V is TRBV7-2 and J is TRBJ2-5, with a tentative D call TRBD1 (5 bases). CDR3 sequence reads: CASSLASTRANRRQETQYF. CDR3 DNA: TGTGCCAGCAGCTTAGCGTCGACCAGGGCAAACCGACGCCAAGAGACCCAGTACTTC.